This is a list of T cell receptor beta chains from one sample in a study of blood T cells in healthy people across ages. One entry per CDR3 protein, called by TCRdb with MiXCR from the 5' RACE reads. Of 650,000 to 800,000 distinct CDR3 sequences in the sample, approximately 48% were seen once. Sequenced input: blood. The receptors here all came from a man aged 55-75 years in good health. The CDR3 runs from the conserved cysteine through the conserved F or W. The order of the fields is J gene, clone size, CDR3 length, D gene, V gene, CDR3 protein. The D gene is left open where the match is weak. Only part of the rows carry a size: once, few, many, or a class if the clone is expanded.

TRBJ1-2 NA 14 NA TRBV7-2 CASPPVGVGYGYTF
TRBJ2-7 NA 13 NA TRBV30 CAWSSGPTYEQYF
TRBJ1-6 NA 15 NA TRBV9 CASSPDPGTASPPHF
NA NA 12 NA TRBV5-6 CASSMMDYEQYF
TRBJ1-6 NA 18 NA TRBV6-1 CASSEAEHERSYNSPLHF
TRBJ1-5 NA 20 NA TRBV4-1 CASSQDEIKQVMIGDQPQHF
TRBJ1-2 NA 15 NA TRBV19 CASSTGTQLKYGYTF
TRBJ1-1 few 14 NA TRBV29-1 CSVVRGLQNTEAFF
TRBJ2-7 NA 14 NA TRBV30 CAWSVAASSYEQYF
TRBJ2-6 NA 14 NA TRBV11-2 CASKRSSGANVLTF
TRBJ1-6 few 14 NA TRBV7-9 CASSDDLEIAPLHF
TRBJ2-7 NA 14 NA TRBV7-4 CASSSGPRAYEQYF
TRBJ2-3 many 15 NA TRBV9 CASSAHPGRTDTQYF
TRBJ2-6 many 17 NA TRBV5-1 CASSRALPYSGANVLTF
TRBJ2-3 few 15 TRBD1 TRBV7-2 CASSGDRGHVDTQYF
TRBJ1-2 few 17 TRBD1 TRBV5-1 CASSLGGRTGAGYGYTF
TRBJ1-1 NA 16 NA TRBV3-1 CASSQDFGNLNTEAFF
TRBJ2-2 NA 14 NA TRBV20-1 CSARDLANTGELFF
TRBJ2-1 NA 15 TRBD1 TRBV18 CASSLQRGPYNEQFF
TRBJ2-3 few 16 TRBD2 TRBV12-5 CASGPTPSGVVDTQYF
TRBJ2-1 NA 16 TRBD2 TRBV29-1 CSVVPLAGGLYNEQFF
TRBJ1-2 few 15 NA TRBV5-6 CASSLTGRGIYGYTF
TRBJ2-3 few 17 TRBD2 TRBV6-2/TRBV6-3 CATGLAGATGITDTQYF
TRBJ2-1 few 15 TRBD2 TRBV20-1 CSARLLAGPYNEQFF
TRBJ2-1 NA 16 TRBD1 TRBV11-2 CASTPRTGGSYNEQFF
TRBJ2-7 NA 14 NA TRBV5-5 CASSRLGNTYEQYF
TRBJ2-7 few 14 TRBD1 TRBV27 CASSKDRGHYEQYF
TRBJ2-2 NA 15 NA TRBV4-2 CASSQDRSPDGELFF
TRBJ2-5 few 14 NA TRBV4-3 CASSHRPREETQYF
TRBJ1-5 NA 17 NA TRBV24-1 CATSDSGTAREPQPQHF
TRBJ2-1 NA 13 NA TRBV27 CASSKEQGTEQFF
TRBJ1-2 NA 13 NA TRBV20-1 CSARVGGTPGYTF
TRBJ1-1 few 16 NA TRBV7-9 CASSLDVRVDSPEAFF
NA once 16 NA TRBV3-1 CASSPTRAGYTYEQYF
TRBJ1-6 few 16 TRBD1 TRBV5-6 CASSPGQGSYNSPLHF
TRBJ2-5 once 19 NA TRBV27 CASRRAGARRPTSQETQYF
TRBJ2-1 few 13 NA TRBV24-1 CATSEPGNQGQFF
TRBJ2-1 once 16 TRBD2 TRBV6-6 CASTEILAVSYNEQFF
TRBJ2-5 few 13 NA TRBV20-1 CSARDSNQETQYF
TRBJ2-1 once 15 NA TRBV5-1 CASSLDPSAYNEQFF
NA NA 15 TRBD1 TRBV19 CASSTPGTGKETQYF
TRBJ1-5 once 15 NA TRBV6-6 CASIQQQTGNQPQHF
TRBJ2-1 many 15 NA TRBV12-5 CASGLGSGSYNEQFF
TRBJ2-5 NA 14 TRBD1 TRBV12-3/TRBV12-4 CASSGQGFDKTQYF
TRBJ2-5 NA 14 TRBD2 TRBV9 CASSVGLDGETQYF
TRBJ1-1 NA 14 TRBD1 TRBV27 CASSQGQVYTEAFF